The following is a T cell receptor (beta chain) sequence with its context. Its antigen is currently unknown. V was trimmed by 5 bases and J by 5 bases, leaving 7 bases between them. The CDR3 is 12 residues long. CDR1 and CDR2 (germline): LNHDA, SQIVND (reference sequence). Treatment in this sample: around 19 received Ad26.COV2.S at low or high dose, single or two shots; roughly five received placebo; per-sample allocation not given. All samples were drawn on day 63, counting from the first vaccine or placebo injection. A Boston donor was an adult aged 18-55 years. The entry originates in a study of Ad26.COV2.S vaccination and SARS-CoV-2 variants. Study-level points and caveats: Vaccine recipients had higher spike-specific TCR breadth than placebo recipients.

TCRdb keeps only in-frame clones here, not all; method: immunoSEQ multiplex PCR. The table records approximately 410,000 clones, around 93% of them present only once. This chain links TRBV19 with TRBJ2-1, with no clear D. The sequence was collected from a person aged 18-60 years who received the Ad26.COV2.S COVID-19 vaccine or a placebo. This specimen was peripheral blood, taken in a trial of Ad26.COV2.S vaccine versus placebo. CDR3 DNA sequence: TGTGCCAGTAGTCCTGGAGACAATGAGCAGTTCTTC. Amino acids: CASSPGDNEQFF.